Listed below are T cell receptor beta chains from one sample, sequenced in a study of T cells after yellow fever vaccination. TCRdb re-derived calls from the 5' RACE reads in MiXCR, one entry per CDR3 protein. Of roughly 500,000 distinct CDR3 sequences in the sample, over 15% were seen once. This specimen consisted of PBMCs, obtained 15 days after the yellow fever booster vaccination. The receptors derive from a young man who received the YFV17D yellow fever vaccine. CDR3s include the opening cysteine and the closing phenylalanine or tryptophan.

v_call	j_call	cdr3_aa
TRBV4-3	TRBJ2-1	CASSQDPQGLEQFF
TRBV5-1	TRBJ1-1	CASSLDEGVTEAFF
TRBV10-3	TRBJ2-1	CAISDGLTSGRTSLYNEQFF
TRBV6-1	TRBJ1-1	CASSPAGVTEAFF
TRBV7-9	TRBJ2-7	CASSLTWAGEYEQYF
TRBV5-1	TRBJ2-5	CASTRTTGETQYF
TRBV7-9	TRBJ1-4	CASSFNSWTNEKLFF
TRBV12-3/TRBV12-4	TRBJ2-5	CASSSYRGIQETQYF
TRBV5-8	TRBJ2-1	CASSLGRRGPNNEQFF
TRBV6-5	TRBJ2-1	CASSGPRWSYNEQFF
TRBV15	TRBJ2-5	CAIRSGEQETQYF
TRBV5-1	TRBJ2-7	CASSFLAEGYEQYF
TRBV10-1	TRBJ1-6	CASSEEVHNSPLHF
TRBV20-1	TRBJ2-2	CSARRLVPGELFF
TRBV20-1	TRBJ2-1	CSARDQGLTPLYEQFF
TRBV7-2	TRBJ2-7	CASSLVVPPRAGEQYF
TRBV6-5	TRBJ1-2	CASSSLDRVFGYTF
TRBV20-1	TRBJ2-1	CSAGLAGGPHEQFF
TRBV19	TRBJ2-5	CASSIGGSGSETQYF
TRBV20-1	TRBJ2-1	CSTWTGQNEQFF
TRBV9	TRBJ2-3	CASSVSGTSDTQYF
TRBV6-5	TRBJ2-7	CASSYSQSQRSGEQYF
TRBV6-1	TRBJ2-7	CASTAGKGSYEQYF
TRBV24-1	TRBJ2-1	CATSDFVGGEQFF
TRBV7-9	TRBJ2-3	CASKKMAVYTDTQYF
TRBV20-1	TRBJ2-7	CSAPGTSGSSYEQYF
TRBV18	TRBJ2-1	CASSGEDQKFF
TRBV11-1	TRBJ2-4	CASSSFLAGGMVKNIQYF
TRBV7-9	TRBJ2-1	CASSPFQGYNEQFF
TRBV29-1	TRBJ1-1	CSVEDRRENTEAFF
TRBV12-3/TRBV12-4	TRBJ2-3	CASSFAPGVDTQYF
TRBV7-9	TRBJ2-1	CASSLASLPGLGQFF
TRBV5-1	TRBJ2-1	CASRRDIYAEQFF
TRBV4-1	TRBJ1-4	CASSHGLELFF
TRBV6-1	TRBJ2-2	CASSKGLGGELFF
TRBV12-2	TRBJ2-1	CASRYSGDNEQFF